A selection of T cell receptor beta chains follows, all from one sample in a study of T-cell reconstitution after alpha-beta-depleted transplantation in children. TCRdb called the PCR reads again in MiXCR, with one record for every CDR3 protein. Of more than 400,000 distinct CDR3 sequences listed, around two fifths are singletons. This specimen was PBMCs, taken before TCRalphabeta/CD19-depleted stem cell transplant. These TCRs come from a girl aged 2 to 10 with aplastic anemia, due to receive a stem cell transplant. The CDR3 runs from the conserved cysteine through the conserved F or W. A D gene is named only where the DNA matches it firmly. Clone size is shown for a subset of rows, as once, few, many or a class of expanded clone.

j_gene: TRBJ1-1
abundance: .
d_gene: .
v_gene: TRBV20-1
CDR3aa: CSALDNPNTEAFF
CDR3nt: TGCAGTGCTCTCGACAACCCGAACACTGAAGCTTTCTTT

j_gene: TRBJ2-2
abundance: many
d_gene: TRBD2
v_gene: TRBV5-1
CDR3aa: CASSPGLAGAGGELFF
CDR3nt: TGCGCCAGCAGCCCTGGGCTAGCGGGAGCAGGCGGGGAGCTGTTTTTT

j_gene: TRBJ2-1
abundance: .
d_gene: TRBD1
v_gene: TRBV29-1
CDR3aa: CSVVQDRGYNEQFF
CDR3nt: TGCAGCGTTGTGCAGGACAGGGGCTACAATGAGCAGTTCTTC

j_gene: TRBJ2-7
abundance: .
d_gene: .
v_gene: TRBV29-1
CDR3aa: CSVSSGLGNYEQYF
CDR3nt: TGCAGCGTTTCATCCGGCCTGGGGAACTACGAGCAGTACTTC

j_gene: TRBJ2-1
abundance: .
d_gene: .
v_gene: TRBV7-2
CDR3aa: CASSLRGISYNEQFF
CDR3nt: TGTGCCAGCAGCTTAAGAGGGATATCCTACAATGAGCAGTTCTTC

j_gene: TRBJ2-5
abundance: .
d_gene: TRBD1
v_gene: TRBV20-1
CDR3aa: CSARAGQGASEYQETQYF
CDR3nt: TGCAGTGCTCGAGCGGGACAGGGGGCCTCTGAGTACCAAGAGACCCAGTACTTC

j_gene: TRBJ1-6
abundance: .
d_gene: TRBD1
v_gene: TRBV20-1
CDR3aa: CSAGQGVNSPLHF
CDR3nt: TGCAGTGCTGGACAGGGGGTGAATTCACCCCTCCACTTT

j_gene: TRBJ2-7
abundance: once
d_gene: TRBD2
v_gene: TRBV7-9
CDR3aa: CASSQLGLAEYEQYF
CDR3nt: TGTGCCAGCAGCCAACTGGGACTAGCGGAATACGAGCAGTACTTC

j_gene: TRBJ2-7
abundance: .
d_gene: TRBD2
v_gene: TRBV4-1
CDR3aa: CASSQAGDVYEQYF
CDR3nt: TGCGCCAGCAGCCAGGCGGGGGACGTATACGAGCAGTACTTC

j_gene: TRBJ2-3
abundance: many
d_gene: TRBD1
v_gene: TRBV5-8
CDR3aa: CASSQWGQSTDTQYF
CDR3nt: TGTGCCAGCAGCCAATGGGGACAGTCCACAGATACGCAGTATTTT

j_gene: TRBJ1-2
abundance: few
d_gene: TRBD1
v_gene: TRBV20-1
CDR3aa: CSARDRTGGSDGYTF
CDR3nt: TGCAGTGCTAGAGACCGGACAGGGGGGTCCGATGGCTACACCTTC

j_gene: TRBJ1-4
abundance: .
d_gene: TRBD1
v_gene: TRBV10-1
CDR3aa: CASNPQGASEKLFF
CDR3nt: TGCGCCAGCAACCCTCAGGGGGCTTCTGAAAAACTGTTTTTT

j_gene: TRBJ2-3
abundance: .
d_gene: .
v_gene: TRBV15
CDR3aa: CATSRATWETDTQYF
CDR3nt: TGTGCCACCAGCAGAGCGACGTGGGAGACAGATACGCAGTATTTT

j_gene: TRBJ1-1
abundance: .
d_gene: .
v_gene: TRBV10-1
CDR3aa: CASSVSGRGTEAFF
CDR3nt: TGCGCCAGCAGTGTATCGGGACGTGGAACTGAAGCTTTCTTT

j_gene: TRBJ2-7
abundance: .
d_gene: .
v_gene: TRBV20-1
CDR3aa: CSARLPSRMVYEQYF
CDR3nt: TGCAGTGCTAGGCTACCCTCTAGAATGGTATACGAGCAGTACTTC

j_gene: TRBJ2-5
abundance: few
d_gene: TRBD1
v_gene: TRBV7-3
CDR3aa: CASGFGTDQETQYF
CDR3nt: TGTGCCAGCGGATTTGGGACAGACCAAGAGACCCAGTACTTC

j_gene: TRBJ2-1
abundance: .
d_gene: .
v_gene: TRBV10-2
CDR3aa: CALAREAVDEQFF
CDR3nt: TGCGCCCTCGCAAGGGAGGCCGTAGATGAGCAGTTCTTC

j_gene: TRBJ2-7
abundance: few
d_gene: TRBD2
v_gene: TRBV7-9
CDR3aa: CASSLLGGYEQYF
CDR3nt: TGTGCCAGCAGCTTATTGGGAGGGTACGAGCAGTACTTC

j_gene: TRBJ1-5
abundance: few
d_gene: .
v_gene: TRBV28
CDR3aa: CASSPLGGRVGNQPQHF
CDR3nt: TGTGCCAGCAGTCCATTAGGCGGCAGGGTTGGCAATCAGCCCCAGCATTTT

j_gene: TRBJ2-6
abundance: .
d_gene: .
v_gene: TRBV20-1
CDR3aa: CSASPPRTGPGANVLTF
CDR3nt: TGCAGTGCTTCTCCTCCCAGAACAGGACCGGGGGCCAACGTCCTGACTTTC

j_gene: TRBJ2-2
abundance: few
d_gene: .
v_gene: TRBV20-1
CDR3aa: CSAPGFPTGELFF
CDR3nt: TGCAGTGCTCCGGGATTTCCCACCGGGGAGCTGTTTTTT

j_gene: TRBJ1-1
abundance: few
d_gene: .
v_gene: TRBV7-8
CDR3aa: CASYVQPNTEAFF
CDR3nt: TGTGCCAGCTACGTCCAACCGAACACTGAAGCTTTCTTT

j_gene: TRBJ2-3
abundance: .
d_gene: .
v_gene: TRBV5-1
CDR3aa: CASSLDPGADTQYF
CDR3nt: TGCGCCAGCAGCTTGGATCCCGGGGCAGATACGCAGTATTTT

j_gene: TRBJ2-7
abundance: .
d_gene: TRBD1
v_gene: TRBV6-5
CDR3aa: CASSNRDRGPYEQYF
CDR3nt: TGTGCCAGCAGTAACCGGGACAGGGGCCCCTACGAGCAGTACTTC

j_gene: TRBJ2-1
abundance: .
d_gene: TRBD2
v_gene: TRBV5-4
CDR3aa: CASSSRVSGSKSEQFF
CDR3nt: TGTGCCAGCAGCTCCCGGGTTAGCGGGAGTAAGAGTGAGCAGTTCTTC

j_gene: TRBJ2-7
abundance: few
d_gene: TRBD2
v_gene: TRBV5-6
CDR3aa: CASSLASGINHEQYF
CDR3nt: TGTGCCAGCAGCTTGGCTAGCGGCATAAATCACGAGCAGTACTTC

j_gene: TRBJ1-5
abundance: .
d_gene: .
v_gene: TRBV20-1
CDR3aa: CSAWSPVRGSNQPQHF
CDR3nt: TGCAGTGCTTGGAGCCCAGTCCGGGGCTCCAATCAGCCCCAGCATTTT

j_gene: TRBJ2-1
abundance: .
d_gene: .
v_gene: TRBV4-1
CDR3aa: CASSHERQGLSYNEQFF
CDR3nt: TGCGCCAGCAGCCATGAGAGGCAGGGGCTCTCCTACAATGAGCAGTTCTTC

j_gene: TRBJ2-7
abundance: many
d_gene: .
v_gene: TRBV5-1
CDR3aa: CASSLSWEVSYEQYF
CDR3nt: TGCGCCAGCAGCTTGTCGTGGGAGGTTTCCTACGAGCAGTACTTC

j_gene: TRBJ2-7
abundance: .
d_gene: .
v_gene: TRBV19
CDR3aa: CASSPLDSSYEQYF
CDR3nt: TGTGCCAGTAGTCCCTTGGACAGCTCCTACGAGCAGTACTTC

j_gene: TRBJ1-3
abundance: .
d_gene: TRBD1
v_gene: TRBV29-1
CDR3aa: CSVARGRGNTIYF
CDR3nt: TGCAGCGTTGCTAGGGGGCGAGGAAACACCATATATTTT

j_gene: TRBJ1-5
abundance: .
d_gene: TRBD1
v_gene: TRBV28
CDR3aa: CASSPDRGYQPQHF
CDR3nt: TGTGCCAGCAGCCCTGACAGGGGGTATCAGCCCCAGCATTTT

j_gene: TRBJ2-1
abundance: .
d_gene: TRBD2
v_gene: TRBV20-1
CDR3aa: CGELRGGSYNEQFF
CDR3nt: TGCGGTGAACTACGGGGGGGCTCCTACAATGAGCAGTTCTTC

j_gene: TRBJ2-1
abundance: .
d_gene: .
v_gene: TRBV5-5
CDR3aa: CASSLLGNNEQFF
CDR3nt: TGTGCCAGCAGCTTGCTAGGGAACAATGAGCAGTTCTTC

j_gene: TRBJ2-5
abundance: .
d_gene: .
v_gene: TRBV12-3/TRBV12-4
CDR3aa: CASSLGLRRLAPNQETQYF
CDR3nt: TGTGCCAGCAGTTTAGGATTGAGGAGGCTAGCGCCAAACCAAGAGACCCAGTACTTC

j_gene: TRBJ1-5
abundance: few
d_gene: .
v_gene: TRBV20-1
CDR3aa: CSARPPSTGREPQHF
CDR3nt: TGCAGTGCTAGACCTCCTTCGACAGGCCGGGAGCCCCAGCATTTT

j_gene: TRBJ2-3
abundance: .
d_gene: TRBD2
v_gene: TRBV20-1
CDR3aa: CSAPGLWENTDTQYF
CDR3nt: TGCAGTGCTCCGGGACTATGGGAGAACACAGATACGCAGTATTTT

j_gene: TRBJ2-1
abundance: few
d_gene: TRBD2
v_gene: TRBV7-8
CDR3aa: CASSLSPRASGRSAEQFF
CDR3nt: TGTGCCAGCAGCTTATCCCCCCGGGCTAGCGGGAGATCGGCTGAGCAGTTCTTC

j_gene: TRBJ2-7
abundance: .
d_gene: TRBD2
v_gene: TRBV7-9
CDR3aa: CASSYLAGTLYEQYF
CDR3nt: TGTGCCAGCAGCTACCTAGCGGGAACCCTCTACGAGCAGTACTTC

j_gene: TRBJ1-1
abundance: many
d_gene: .
v_gene: TRBV9
CDR3aa: CASSTRGLNTEAFF
CDR3nt: TGTGCCAGCAGCACTCGGGGTTTAAACACTGAAGCTTTCTTT

j_gene: TRBJ2-3
abundance: few
d_gene: .
v_gene: TRBV5-1
CDR3aa: CASSGTSGSITDTQYF
CDR3nt: TGCGCCAGCAGCGGAACCTCGGGAAGTATCACAGATACGCAGTATTTT

j_gene: TRBJ2-5
abundance: .
d_gene: TRBD2
v_gene: TRBV27
CDR3aa: CASSLFPSGRAGETQYF
CDR3nt: TGTGCCAGCAGTTTATTCCCTAGCGGGAGGGCCGGAGAGACCCAGTACTTC

j_gene: TRBJ1-3
abundance: .
d_gene: TRBD1
v_gene: TRBV29-1
CDR3aa: CSVVQTGQGNTIYF
CDR3nt: TGCAGCGTTGTCCAGACAGGGCAAGGAAACACCATATATTTT

j_gene: TRBJ2-5
abundance: .
d_gene: .
v_gene: TRBV10-3
CDR3aa: CAISALGAETQYF
CDR3nt: TGTGCCATCAGTGCCCTAGGGGCAGAGACCCAGTACTTC

j_gene: TRBJ1-1
abundance: .
d_gene: TRBD1
v_gene: TRBV10-3
CDR3aa: CAISEGQGGNTEAFF
CDR3nt: TGTGCCATCAGTGAAGGACAGGGCGGGAACACTGAAGCTTTCTTT

j_gene: TRBJ2-3
abundance: .
d_gene: .
v_gene: TRBV7-2
CDR3aa: CASSSRPRPLDTQYF
CDR3nt: TGTGCCAGCAGCTCCAGGCCGCGGCCCTTGGATACGCAGTATTTT

j_gene: TRBJ2-1
abundance: few
d_gene: .
v_gene: TRBV12-3/TRBV12-4
CDR3aa: CASSIRRLDNEQFF
CDR3nt: TGTGCCAGCAGTATCCGACGACTAGACAATGAGCAGTTCTTC

j_gene: TRBJ2-7
abundance: .
d_gene: .
v_gene: TRBV3-1
CDR3aa: CASSQDRPASNVEQYF
CDR3nt: TGTGCCAGCAGCCAAGATCGACCAGCTTCGAACGTCGAGCAGTACTTC